The rows below give T cell receptor beta chains drawn from one sample of a study of blood T cell repertoires in COVID-19. TCRdb's copy holds only in-frame clones and misses some; the assay was immunoSEQ multiplex PCR. Among around 210,000 clones listed, roughly 90% were seen once. Sequences were obtained from PBMCs or T cells enriched from blood (not recorded which). These receptor sequences come from a woman aged 18-35 years who had recovered from COVID-19. The CDR3 runs from the conserved cysteine through the conserved F or W. A D gene is named only where the DNA matches it firmly. Clone size is not always given. Where it is, it says once, few, many or a class for expanded clones.

TRBV11-2	TRBJ1-2	once	-	CASSQAGGYGYTF	TGTGCCAGCAGCCAGGCCGGGGGTTATGGCTACACCTTC
TRBV7-3	TRBJ1-3	-	-	CASSSGQPGNTIYF	TGTGCCAGCAGCTCCGGACAGCCTGGGAACACCATATATTTT
TRBV6-5	TRBJ1-6	-	-	CASRVRRGSSGVLHF	TGTGCCAGCAGGGTCAGGCGAGGGAGTTCAGGCGTTCTCCACTTT
TRBV19	TRBJ1-5	-	-	CASLGLGFSGVRSNQPQHF	TGTGCCAGTTTGGGCCTGGGGTTTTCGGGGGTCCGCAGCAATCAGCCCCAGCATTTT
TRBV21-1	TRBJ1-5	-	-	CASSPRDRGGQPQHF	TGTGCCAGCAGCCCCCGGGACAGGGGCGGTCAGCCCCAGCATTTT
TRBV28	TRBJ2-4	-	-	CASSSVGRGENIQYF	TGTGCCAGCAGTTCAGTCGGCAGGGGAGAAAACATTCAGTACTTC
TRBV14	TRBJ1-1	-	-	CASSQLRSDTEAFF	TGTGCCAGCAGCCAACTGCGGTCCGACACTGAAGCTTTCTTT
TRBV9	TRBJ2-1	-	-	CASSVVVGGHEQFF	TGTGCCAGCAGCGTAGTAGTCGGAGGGCATGAGCAGTTCTTC
TRBV5-1	TRBJ2-6	-	-	CASSRVPGANVLTF	TGCGCCAGCTCCAGGGTACCCGGGGCCAACGTCCTGACTTTC
TRBV6-1	TRBJ1-1	-	-	CASSDRAGLTEAFF	TGTGCCAGCAGTGATCGTGCGGGCCTCACTGAAGCTTTCTTT
TRBV7-6	TRBJ1-6	-	-	CASSSRVRDNSPLHF	TGTGCCAGCAGCTCCCGGGTCCGCGATAATTCACCCCTCCACTTT
TRBV19	TRBJ1-1	-	-	CASTAQGAQNTEAFF	TGTGCCAGTACTGCACAAGGGGCCCAGAACACTGAAGCTTTCTTT
TRBV13	TRBJ2-7	-	TRBD2	CASSSHLAGASEQYF	TGTGCCAGCAGTTCCCATCTAGCGGGGGCGTCCGAGCAGTACTTC
TRBV2	TRBJ2-7	-	TRBD2	CASGPRGGNYEQYF	TGTGCCAGCGGCCCACGGGGGGGTAACTACGAGCAGTACTTC
TRBV2	TRBJ1-4	few	-	CASSGVQGGEKLFF	TGTGCCAGCAGTGGGGTACAGGGCGGAGAAAAACTGTTTTTT
TRBV5-3	TRBJ2-5	-	TRBD2	CARSTSGEETQYF	TGTGCCAGAAGCACTAGCGGGGAAGAGACCCAGTACTTC
TRBV6-5	TRBJ2-5	-	-	CASSRGQKETQYF	TGTGCCAGCAGCCGCGGACAGAAAGAGACCCAGTACTTC
TRBV18	TRBJ2-3	many	TRBD2	CASSPGTSGGTDTQYF	TGTGCCAGCTCCCCCGGGACTAGCGGGGGCACAGATACGCAGTATTTT
TRBV28	TRBJ1-5	-	-	CASSLAGGNNQPQHF	TGTGCCAGCAGTTTAGCGGGTGGTAACAATCAGCCCCAGCATTTT
TRBV2	TRBJ1-4	-	-	CASDTGGNEKLFF	TGTGCCAGCGATACAGGCGGTAATGAAAAACTGTTTTTT
TRBV30	TRBJ1-4	-	TRBD1	CAWSAGQGYNEKLFF	TGTGCCTGGAGTGCGGGACAGGGGTATAATGAAAAACTGTTTTTT
TRBV6-2/TRBV6-3	TRBJ2-3	-	TRBD1	CASTPTGSGLVTQYF	TGTGCCAGCACCCCGACAGGGTCCGGTCTTGTTACGCAGTATTTT